This T cell receptor beta chain was recorded in a study of T cells in narcolepsy. Study as a whole: Patients with NT1 or NT2 and healthy control donors were enrolled. General observations from the study: Autoreactive clonotypes reportedly recurred in blood of same and different patients, not controls. Autoreactive HCRT-specific and TRIB2-specific clonotypes were marked in same-patient CSF-versus-blood CD4+ comparisons. No autoreactive T cell clone sequences appeared in some memory CD4+ repertoires.

The length of the CDR3 is 14 residues. V gave up 3 bases and J gave up 2 bases, with 8 bases separating them. Germline CDR1 SGHNT, CDR2 YYREEE (reference sequence). Method: immunoSEQ multiplex PCR; TCRdb's copy keeps in-frame clones and lacks some. The profile shows roughly 30,000 clones, roughly four fifths of them singletons. A word on this clone: Its antigen is still unknown.

The receptor comes from a human donor in good health. Sequenced input: memory (CD45RA-) CD4+ T cells from blood. V and J are TRBV5-4 and TRBJ2-2, with D maybe TRBD2 (6 bases). CDR3 loop: CASSSGVNTGELFF. The CDR3 DNA sequence: TGTGCCAGCAGCTCGGGGGTTAACACCGGGGAGCTGTTTTTT.